The 24 T cell receptor beta chains reported below all come from one sample, sequenced in a study of cytomegalovirus exposure and HLA in healthy donors. The PCR employed 60 Vbeta primers together with 13 Jbeta primers. Produced via immunoSEQ multiplex PCR; TCRdb's table is partial and in-frame only. The sample shows about 190,000 clones, around 81% of them seen only once. The sample taken for sequencing was PBMCs. Source of these receptors: a man between 18 and 35 years old in good health and CMV-seronegative.

CDR3 nucleotides: TGTGCCAGCAGTGGGACAGGGAGCTCCTACAATGAGCAGTTCTTC. Amino acid sequence: CASSGTGSSYNEQFF. The V gene is TRBV27, the J gene TRBJ2-1; 9 bases are a match to TRBD1. Losses at the gene ends were 5 bases for V and 0 bases for J; bases not matched to a gene: 2. This CDR3 has 15 residues. In germline, CDR1 is MNHEY, CDR2 SMNVEV (reference sequence).

The chain carries TRBV6-5 and TRBJ2-7; 9 nucleotides match TRBD1. The trim removed 6 bases at V and 2 bases at J, leaving 2 bases unmatched. Germline loops: CDR1 MNHEY, CDR2 SVGAGI. This CDR3 is built from 13 residues. The CDR3 reads CASSRTGAYEQYF. CDR3 in DNA: TGTGCCAGCAGCCGGACAGGGGCCTACGAGCAGTACTTC.

V and J are TRBV5-1 and TRBJ2-7; 11 bases match TRBD2. The CDR3 consists of 13 residues. CDR1 and CDR2 from the germline V gene are SGHRS and YFSETQ. J was trimmed by 6 bases and V by 6 bases; bases with no gene match: 5. The CDR3 nucleotides are TGCGCCAGCAAAGTAGCGGGGGGGCGCGAGCAGTACTTC. Protein product: CASKVAGGREQYF.

This rearrangement joins TRBV2 to TRBJ2-2; 7 nucleotides agree with TRBD1. V was pared by 8 bases and J by 4 bases, with 10 bases of the junction left unmatched. The CDR3 contains 15 residues. Germline CDR1 and CDR2: SNHLY and FYNNEI. The CDR3 is CASRTGTAFTGELFF. The CDR3 DNA sequence: TGTGCCAGCCGGACCGGGACAGCCTTCACCGGGGAGCTGTTTTTT.

The chain carries TRBV2 and TRBJ2-5; 7 positions agree with TRBD2. CDR1 and CDR2 (germline): SNHLY, FYNNEI. CDR3 length: 12 residues. After removal of 6 bases from V and 5 bases from J, the junction contained 3 bases not matched to a gene. CDR3 nucleotides: TGTGCCAGCAGCAGCGGGAAGGAGACCCAGTACTTC. Amino acid sequence: CASSSGKETQYF.

This clone is a singleton in its sample. The chain is built from TRBV28 and TRBJ1-1; D may be TRBD1 (5 bases). This CDR3 comprises 14 residues. CDR1 and CDR2 (germline): MDHEN, SYDVKM. V lost 6 bases to trimming and J lost 7 bases, with 18 bases between them. The CDR3 nucleotides read TGTGCCAGCAGACCTCATGACAGATGCCATGAAGCTTTCTTT. Amino acids: CASRPHDRCHEAFF.

J is TRBJ1-4 and V is TRBV18; the D gene is possibly TRBD1 (6 bases). Germline V gene sequence: CDR1 KGHSH, CDR2 LQKENI. Trimming pared 1 base from V and 3 bases from J, leaving 9 bases between. The CDR3 spans 15 residues. CDR3 residues: CASSPREGANEKLFF. In DNA form, the CDR3 reads TGTGCCAGCTCACCACGCGAGGGGGCTAATGAAAAACTGTTTTTT.

The CDR3 sequence is CASSPSGGTPETQYF. The CDR3 nucleotides are TGTGCCAGCAGCCCTAGCGGCGGGACCCCGGAGACCCAGTACTTC. The chain recombines TRBV7-2 with TRBJ2-5, with TRBD2 matching 7 bases. The CDR3 is 15 residues long. From germline, CDR1 is SGHTA and CDR2 FQGNSA. J gave up 5 bases and V 5 bases, and 11 bases lay outside the gene matches.

The chain carries TRBV27 and TRBJ2-7, with 15 bases that match TRBD2. The CDR3 is made up of 16 amino acids. V gave up 5 bases and J gave up 6 bases; unmatched junction bases: 8. The germline V gene encodes CDR1 MNHEY and CDR2 SMNVEV (reference sequence). The CDR3 spells CASSTRSGLAGGEQYF. The CDR3 bases are TGTGCCAGCAGTACCAGATCGGGACTAGCGGGAGGCGAGCAGTACTTC.

The chain has TRBV19 and TRBJ1-5; TRBD1 agrees at 9 bases. Per the germline V gene, CDR1 is LNHDA and CDR2 is SQIVND (reference sequence). With 9 bases clipped from V and 0 bases from J, the junction kept 3 bases outside the gene matches. This CDR3 contains 14 residues. The CDR3: CASKTGGSNQPQHF. CDR3 in DNA: TGTGCCAGCAAGACAGGGGGTAGCAATCAGCCCCAGCATTTT.

The chain recombines TRBV2 with TRBJ2-5; TRBD2 aligns across 12 bases. Trimming removed 7 bases from V and 2 bases from J; junction bases left unmatched: 5. The CDR3 extends over 15 amino acids. Germline V CDR1 and CDR2: SNHLY, FYNNEI. CDR3 in DNA: TGTGCCAGCATCCCCGGACTAGCGGGACAAGAGACCCAGTACTTC. Its translation is CASIPGLAGQETQYF. Full variable domain (rest looked up from reference TRBV2 and TRBJ2-5): EPEVTQTPSHQVTQMGQEVILRCVPISNHLYFYWYRQILGQKVEFLVSFYNNEISEKSEIFDDQFSVERPDGSNFTLKIRSTKLEDSAMYFCASIPGLAGQETQYFGPGTRLLVL.

This chain links TRBV5-6 with TRBJ1-5; D gene ambiguous. Germline loops: CDR1 SGHDT, CDR2 YYEEEE. V lost 2 bases and J lost 5, with 11 bases in between. This CDR3 is 14 amino acids long. CDR3 sequence reads: CASSFLGTDQPQHF. The CDR3 coding sequence is TGTGCCAGCAGCTTCTTGGGCACGGATCAGCCCCAGCATTTT.

The gene calls are TRBV7-9 and TRBJ2-5; no clear D gene. With 0 bases removed from V and 1 base from J, the gap between germline ends came to 6 bases. Germline-derived CDR1 and CDR2 are SEHNR and FQNEAQ (reference sequence). This CDR3 region has 14 residues. The DNA for the CDR3 is TGTGCCAGCAGCTTAGCACAGATCCAAGAGACCCAGTACTTC. This gives the protein CASSLAQIQETQYF.

This clone was seen a few times. The chain couples TRBV19 to TRBJ1-4; D is uncertain. Germline assignment: CDR1 LNHDA and CDR2 SQIVND (reference sequence). Trimming took off 6 bases at V and 2 bases at J, with 7 bases between the two ends. CDR3 length equals 13 residues. The CDR3 nucleotides are TGTGCCAGTAGCCTAATCACTAATGAAAAACTGTTTTTT. As protein: CASSLITNEKLFF.

CDR3 bases: TGCGCCAGCAGCCCCGGCGGGACGGTGAACACTGAAGCTTTCTTT. It yields the protein CASSPGGTVNTEAFF. The chain links TRBV5-1 to TRBJ1-1; D perhaps matches TRBD1 (5 bases). This CDR3 spans 15 amino acids. Germline V lookup: CDR1 SGHRS, CDR2 YFSETQ. Trimming removed 4 bases at V and 0 bases at J, with 13 bases between.

A single count supports this clone. The rearrangement links TRBV5-6 to TRBJ2-7; possible D gene TRBD1, 5 bases. Germline loops: CDR1 SGHDT, CDR2 YYEEEE. Trimming cost V 0 bases and J 3 bases, with 10 bases left between them. The CDR3 contains 14 residues. The CDR3 region is CASSLGQWIYEQYF. DNA of the CDR3: TGTGCCAGCAGCTTGGGACAGTGGATCTACGAGCAGTACTTC.

The chain recombines TRBV7-2 with TRBJ2-7; maybe TRBD2 (7 bases). CDR3 length: 13 amino acids. The V and J ends lost 5 bases and 6 bases respectively, with 14 bases between them. In germline, CDR1 is SGHTA, CDR2 FQGNSA. The CDR3 DNA is TGTGCCAGCAGCCAGGGGAGGGAGCGCGAGCAGTACTTC. Its protein is CASSQGREREQYF.

This clone was seen just once. The chain has TRBV5-6 and TRBJ2-6; 10 nucleotides line up with TRBD1. V shed 5 bases and J 4 bases; nucleotides not matched to a gene: 12. Germline V gene lookup returns CDR1 SGHDT and CDR2 YYEEEE. CDR3 length: 18 amino acids. CDR3 DNA: TGTGCCAGCAGAAGTCCCGGGACAGGGGCATTAGGGGCCAACGTCCTGACTTTC. Its protein is CASRSPGTGALGANVLTF.

The CDR3 DNA reads as TGTGCCAGCAGCTTAGTGGGTGCGGTTGTTGAGCAGTTCTTC. Amino acid sequence: CASSLVGAVVEQFF. The gene calls are TRBV7-9 and TRBJ2-1; no definite D call. This CDR3 is built from 14 residues. The germline gives CDR1 SEHNR, CDR2 FQNEAQ (reference sequence). V was clipped by 1 base and J by 9 bases, with 13 bases between them.

The V gene is TRBV28, the J gene TRBJ2-1; a weak D match, TRBD2 (6 bases). V was trimmed by 10 bases and J by 7 bases, leaving 14 bases between them. CDR1 is MDHEN, CDR2 SYDVKM, per germline. The CDR3 runs to 12 residues. For the CDR3, the DNA is TGTGCCATTAAACTTAGCGGAAATGAGCAGTTCTTC. Amino acids: CAIKLSGNEQFF.

This rearrangement joins TRBV19 to TRBJ1-2; TRBD1 agrees at 9 bases. The V gene's germline CDR1 is LNHDA and CDR2 SQIVND (reference sequence). V gave up 6 bases and J gave up 4 bases; unmatched junction bases: 9. The CDR3 contains 15 residues. In DNA, the CDR3 is TGTGCCAGTAGGCCAGAACAGGGGGCTCTCTATGGCTACACCTTC. Translated, it gives CASRPEQGALYGYTF.

This clone was observed a few times. The J gene is TRBJ2-3, the V gene TRBV4-3, with 8 positions matching TRBD2. From germline, CDR1 is LGHNA and CDR2 YSLEER. The CDR3 extends over 15 amino acids. Unmatched junction bases numbered 10, after V lost 1 base and J lost 10 bases. This CDR3 reads CASSQAVDRGGSQYF. Written as DNA, the CDR3 is TGCGCCAGCAGCCAAGCCGTGGATCGGGGGGGCTCGCAGTATTTT.

The chain carries TRBV7-9 and TRBJ2-7; tentatively, D is TRBD2 (5 bases). Germline-derived CDR1 and CDR2 are SEHNR and FQNEAQ (reference sequence). The germline V and J ends were trimmed by 3 bases and 4 bases, with 19 bases remaining between them. The length of the CDR3 is 16 residues. The CDR3 reads CASSLEPAGPRYEQYF. The CDR3, as DNA: TGTGCCAGCAGCTTGGAACCGGCGGGCCCCAGATACGAGCAGTACTTC.

The chain links TRBV30 to TRBJ2-3; 13 bases line up with TRBD2. The trim removed 1 base at V and 4 bases at J, leaving 2 bases unmatched. The CDR3 is 15 amino acids. Germline V gene sequence: CDR1 GTSNPN, CDR2 SVGIG (reference sequence). CDR3 DNA: TGTGCCTGGAGTGGGGGACTAGCGGGACCAGATACGCAGTATTTT. This gives the protein CAWSGGLAGPDTQYF.